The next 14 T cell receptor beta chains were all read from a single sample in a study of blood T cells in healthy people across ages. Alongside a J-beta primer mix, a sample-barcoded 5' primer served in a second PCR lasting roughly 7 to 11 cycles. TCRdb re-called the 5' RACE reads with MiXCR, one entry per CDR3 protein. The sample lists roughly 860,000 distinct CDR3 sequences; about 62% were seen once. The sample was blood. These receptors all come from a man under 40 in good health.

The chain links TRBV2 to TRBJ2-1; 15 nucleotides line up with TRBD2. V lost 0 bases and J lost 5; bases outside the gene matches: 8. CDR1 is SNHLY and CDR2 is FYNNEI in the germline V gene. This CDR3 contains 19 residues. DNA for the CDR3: TGTGCCAGCAGTGAAGCTCGGACTAGCGGGAGGGGGTCGAACAATGAGCAGTTCTTC. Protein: CASSEARTSGRGSNNEQFF.

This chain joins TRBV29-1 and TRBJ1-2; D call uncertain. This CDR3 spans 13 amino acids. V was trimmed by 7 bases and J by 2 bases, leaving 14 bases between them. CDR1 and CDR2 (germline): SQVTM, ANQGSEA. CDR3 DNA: TGCAGCGCCTACAGCACGGGCAACTATGGCTACACCTTC. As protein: CSAYSTGNYGYTF.

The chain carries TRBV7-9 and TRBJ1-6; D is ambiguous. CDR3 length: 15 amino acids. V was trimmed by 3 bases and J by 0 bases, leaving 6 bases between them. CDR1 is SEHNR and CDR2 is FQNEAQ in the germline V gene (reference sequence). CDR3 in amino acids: CASSFESSYNSPLHF. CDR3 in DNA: TGTGCCAGCAGCTTCGAGAGCTCCTATAATTCACCCCTCCACTTT.

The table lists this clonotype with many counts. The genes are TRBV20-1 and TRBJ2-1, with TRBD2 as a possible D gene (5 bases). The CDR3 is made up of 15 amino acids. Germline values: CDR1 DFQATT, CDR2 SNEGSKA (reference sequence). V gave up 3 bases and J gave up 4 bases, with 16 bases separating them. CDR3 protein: CSARSVGEGYNEQFF. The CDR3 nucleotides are TGCAGTGCTAGGTCCGTGGGAGAAGGGTACAATGAGCAGTTCTTC.

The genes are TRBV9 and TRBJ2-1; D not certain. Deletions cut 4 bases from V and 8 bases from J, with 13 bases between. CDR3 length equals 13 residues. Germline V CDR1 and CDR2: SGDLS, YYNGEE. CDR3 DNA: TGTGCCAGCAGCATAGGGCCCAGCGATGAGCAGTTCTTC. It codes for CASSIGPSDEQFF.

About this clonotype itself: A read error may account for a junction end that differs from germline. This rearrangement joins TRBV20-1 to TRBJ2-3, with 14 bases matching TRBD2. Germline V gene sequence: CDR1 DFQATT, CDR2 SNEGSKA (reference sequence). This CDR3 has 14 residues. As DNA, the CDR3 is TGCAGTGCCAAGACTAGCGGGAGGGCAGATGCGCAGTATTTT. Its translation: CSAKTSGRADAQYF.

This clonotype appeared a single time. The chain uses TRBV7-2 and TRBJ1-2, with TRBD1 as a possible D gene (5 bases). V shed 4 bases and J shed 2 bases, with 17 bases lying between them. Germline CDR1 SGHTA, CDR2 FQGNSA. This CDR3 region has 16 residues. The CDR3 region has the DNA TGTGCCAGCAGCTCTACCGGGACGGAGAGGAACTATGGCTACACCTTC. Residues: CASSSTGTERNYGYTF.

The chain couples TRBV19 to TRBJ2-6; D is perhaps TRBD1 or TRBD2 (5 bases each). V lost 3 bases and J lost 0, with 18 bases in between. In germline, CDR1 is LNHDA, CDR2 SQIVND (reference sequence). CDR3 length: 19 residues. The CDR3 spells CASSISGLGGTSGANVLTF. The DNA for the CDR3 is TGTGCCAGTAGTATCTCAGGGCTTGGGGGAACCTCTGGGGCCAACGTCCTGACTTTC.

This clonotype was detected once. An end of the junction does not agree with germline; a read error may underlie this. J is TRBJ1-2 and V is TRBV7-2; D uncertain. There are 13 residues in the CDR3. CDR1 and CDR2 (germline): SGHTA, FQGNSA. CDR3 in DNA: TGTGCCAACAGCTTAGCGGGGTGGGGTGGCTACACCTTC. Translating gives CANSLAGWGGYTF.

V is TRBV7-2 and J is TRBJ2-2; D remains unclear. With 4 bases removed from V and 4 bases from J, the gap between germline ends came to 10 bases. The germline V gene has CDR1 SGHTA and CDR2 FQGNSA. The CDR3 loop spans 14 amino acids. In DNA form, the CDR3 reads TGTGCCAGCAGCTCATCCCCGGCCACCGGGGAGCTGTTTTTT. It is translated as CASSSSPATGELFF.

The CDR3 is CASSSGRPNPYNEQFF. In nucleotides, the CDR3 is TGTGCCAGCAGCTCGGGGCGGCCCAACCCCTACAATGAGCAGTTCTTC. V usage is TRBV7-2 and J usage is TRBJ2-1; D may match TRBD1 or TRBD2 (5 bases each). The V gene's germline CDR1 is SGHTA and CDR2 FQGNSA. V gave up 4 bases and J gave up 2 bases, with 15 bases separating them. The CDR3 extends over 16 amino acids.

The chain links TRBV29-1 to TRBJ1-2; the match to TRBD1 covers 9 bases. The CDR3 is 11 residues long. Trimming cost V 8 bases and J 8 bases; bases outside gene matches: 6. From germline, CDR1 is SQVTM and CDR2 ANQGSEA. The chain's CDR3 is CSLQGAQGYTF. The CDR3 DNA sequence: TGCAGCTTACAGGGGGCGCAGGGCTACACCTTC.

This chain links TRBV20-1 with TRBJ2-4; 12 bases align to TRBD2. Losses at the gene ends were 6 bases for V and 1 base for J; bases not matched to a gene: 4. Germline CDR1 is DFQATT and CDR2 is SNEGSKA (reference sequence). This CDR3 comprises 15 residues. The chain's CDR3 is CSAQGLAGAKNIQYF. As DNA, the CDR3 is TGCAGTGCCCAAGGACTAGCGGGGGCCAAAAACATTCAGTACTTC.

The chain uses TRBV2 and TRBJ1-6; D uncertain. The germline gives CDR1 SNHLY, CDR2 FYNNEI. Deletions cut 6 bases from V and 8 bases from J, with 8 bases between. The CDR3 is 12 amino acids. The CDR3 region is CASREADSPLHF. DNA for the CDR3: TGTGCCAGCAGGGAGGCAGATTCACCCCTCCACTTT.